This T cell receptor beta chain originates from a study of T cell responses to AZD1222 COVID-19 vaccine. This clone was recorded only once. The data were produced by immunoSEQ multiplex PCR, yet TCRdb's version contains in-frame clones alone and is incomplete. The table shows fewer than 95,000 clones, with 70% to 90% occurring only once. CDR3 length equals 15 residues. Trimming stripped 2 bases from V and 1 base from J, with 12 bases between. This specimen consisted of peripheral blood, obtained 28 days after the second AZD1222 dose. The TCR originated in an adult who received the AZD1222 COVID-19 vaccine. V is TRBV5-3 and J is TRBJ1-1; TRBD1 might be the D (6 bases). TRBV5-3 is an ORF, and what it does is uncertain. The CDR3, as DNA: TGTGCCAGAAGCTTCCCCGGGACACCGAACACTGAAGCTTTCTTT. It is translated as CARSFPGTPNTEAFF.